The following is a T cell receptor beta chain sequence with its context. The assay was immunoSEQ multiplex PCR, and TCRdb's table has in-frame clones only and misses some. The sample records about 100,000 clones, roughly 93% being singletons. This sample is part of a study of siplizumab effects on memory and regulatory T cells. Germline-derived CDR1 and CDR2 are LNHDA and SQIVND (reference sequence). The CDR3 is made up of 15 amino acids. Trimming at V came to 11 bases and at J to 5 bases, leaving 17 bases not matched to a gene. The chain links TRBV19 to TRBJ2-7; 8 bases line up with TRBD1. The receptor was derived from a human donor in good health. Sequenced material: non-Treg CD4+ T cells sorted from blood. CDR3 protein: CAAGPNSGGENEQYF. CDR3 DNA sequence: TGTGCCGCAGGGCCCAATTCAGGGGGCGAAAACGAGCAGTACTTC.